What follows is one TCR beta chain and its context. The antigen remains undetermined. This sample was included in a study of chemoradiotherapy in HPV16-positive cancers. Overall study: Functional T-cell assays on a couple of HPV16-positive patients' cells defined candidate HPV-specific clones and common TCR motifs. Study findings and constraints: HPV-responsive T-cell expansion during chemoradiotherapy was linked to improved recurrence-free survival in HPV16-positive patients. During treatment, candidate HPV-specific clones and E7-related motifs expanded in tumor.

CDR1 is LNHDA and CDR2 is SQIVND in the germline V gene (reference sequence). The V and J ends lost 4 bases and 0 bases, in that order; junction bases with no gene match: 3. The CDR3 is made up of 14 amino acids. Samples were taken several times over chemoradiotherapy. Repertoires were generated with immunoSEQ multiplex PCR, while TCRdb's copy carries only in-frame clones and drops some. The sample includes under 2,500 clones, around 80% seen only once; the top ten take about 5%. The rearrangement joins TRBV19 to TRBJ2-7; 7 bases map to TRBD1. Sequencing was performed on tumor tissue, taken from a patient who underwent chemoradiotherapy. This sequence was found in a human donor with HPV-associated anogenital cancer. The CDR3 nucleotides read TGTGCCAGTAGTACCAGACAGGGCTCCTACGAGCAGTACTTC. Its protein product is CASSTRQGSYEQYF.